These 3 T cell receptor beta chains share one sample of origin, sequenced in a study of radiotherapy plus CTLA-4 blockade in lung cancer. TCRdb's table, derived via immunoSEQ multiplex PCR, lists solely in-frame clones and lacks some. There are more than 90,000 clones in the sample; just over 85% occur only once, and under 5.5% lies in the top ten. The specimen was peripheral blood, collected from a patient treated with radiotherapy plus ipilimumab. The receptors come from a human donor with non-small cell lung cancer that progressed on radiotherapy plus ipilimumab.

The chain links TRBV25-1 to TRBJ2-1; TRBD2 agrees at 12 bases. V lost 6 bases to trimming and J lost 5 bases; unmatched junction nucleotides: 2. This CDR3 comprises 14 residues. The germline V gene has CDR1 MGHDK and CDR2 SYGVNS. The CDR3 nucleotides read TGTGCCAGCAGCCCTAGCGGGAGGGACAATGAGCAGTTCTTC. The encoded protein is CASSPSGRDNEQFF.

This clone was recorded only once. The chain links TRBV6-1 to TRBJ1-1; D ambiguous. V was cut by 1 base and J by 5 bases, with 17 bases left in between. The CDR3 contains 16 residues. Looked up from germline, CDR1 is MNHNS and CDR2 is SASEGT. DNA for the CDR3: TGTGCCAGCAGTGAAGGGGGTCCTGGGTCTCGGACTGAAGCTTTCTTT. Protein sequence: CASSEGGPGSRTEAFF.

This CDR3 reads CASSPQMTSGSGNEQFF. In nucleotides, the CDR3 is TGCGCCAGCAGCCCCCAGATGACTAGCGGGAGTGGCAATGAGCAGTTCTTC. The chain uses TRBV4-1 and TRBJ2-1, with 12 bases identical to TRBD2. The V gene end was trimmed by 4 bases and the J gene end by 6 bases; junction bases not matched to a gene: 10. The CDR3 sequence is 17 residues long. Germline assignment: CDR1 MGHRA and CDR2 YSYEKL.